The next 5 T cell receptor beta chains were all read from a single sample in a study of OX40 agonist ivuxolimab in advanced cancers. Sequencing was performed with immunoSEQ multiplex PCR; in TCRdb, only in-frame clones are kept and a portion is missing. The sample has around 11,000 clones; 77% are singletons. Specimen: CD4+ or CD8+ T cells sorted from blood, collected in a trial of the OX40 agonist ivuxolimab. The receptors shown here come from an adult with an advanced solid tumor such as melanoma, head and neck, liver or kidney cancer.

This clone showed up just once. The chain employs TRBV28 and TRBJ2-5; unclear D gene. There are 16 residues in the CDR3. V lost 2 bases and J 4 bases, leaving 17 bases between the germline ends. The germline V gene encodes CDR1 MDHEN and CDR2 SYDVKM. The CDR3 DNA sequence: TGTGCCAGCAGTTTAGGGTTGGCAAGTAATAGAGAGACCCAGTACTTC. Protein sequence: CASSLGLASNRETQYF. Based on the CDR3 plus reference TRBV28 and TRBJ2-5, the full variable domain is DVKVTQSSRYLVKRTGEKVFLECVQDMDHENMFWYRQDPGLGLRLIYFSYDVKMKEKGDIPEGYSVSREKKERFSLILESASTNQTSMYLCASSLGLASNRETQYFGPGTRLLVL.

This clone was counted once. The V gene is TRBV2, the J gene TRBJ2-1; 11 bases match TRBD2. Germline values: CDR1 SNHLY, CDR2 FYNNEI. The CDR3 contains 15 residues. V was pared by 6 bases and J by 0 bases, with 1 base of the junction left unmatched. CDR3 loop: CASRTSGSSYNEQFF. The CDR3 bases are TGTGCCAGCAGAACTAGCGGGAGCTCCTACAATGAGCAGTTCTTC.

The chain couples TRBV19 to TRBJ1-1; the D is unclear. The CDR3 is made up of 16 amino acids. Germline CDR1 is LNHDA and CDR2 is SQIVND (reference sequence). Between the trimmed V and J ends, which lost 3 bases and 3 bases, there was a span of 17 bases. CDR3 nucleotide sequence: TGTGCCAGTAGTATCTCTTGGGCTGAACGGTACACTGAAGCTTTCTTT. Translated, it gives CASSISWAERYTEAFF.

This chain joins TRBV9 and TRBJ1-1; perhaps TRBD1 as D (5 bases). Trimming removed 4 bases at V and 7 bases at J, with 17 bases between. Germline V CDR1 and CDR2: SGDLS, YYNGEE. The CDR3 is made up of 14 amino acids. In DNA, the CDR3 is TGTGCCAGCAGCAAGGGGTACAATACAATTGAAGCTTTCTTT. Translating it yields CASSKGYNTIEAFF.

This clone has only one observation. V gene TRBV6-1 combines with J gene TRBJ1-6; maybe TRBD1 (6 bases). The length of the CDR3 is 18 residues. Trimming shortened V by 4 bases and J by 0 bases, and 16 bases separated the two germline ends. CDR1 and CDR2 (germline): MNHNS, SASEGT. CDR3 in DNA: TGTGCCAGCAGTGTAGGGCAGGGGATTTTCTCCTATAATTCACCCCTCCACTTT. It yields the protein CASSVGQGIFSYNSPLHF.